The clone carrying this TCR beta chain was seen at least ten times. The antigen is undetermined. V lost 3 bases and J lost 4, with 4 bases in between. The CDR3 has 12 residues. CDR1 SGHDN and CDR2 FVKESK come from the germline V gene. The data belong to a study of T-cell reconstitution after alpha-beta-depleted transplantation in children. Study-level points and caveats: When one year had passed after transplant, most T-cell counts and diversity came from newly produced T cells.

Preparation of the TCRbeta library was carried out with unique molecular identifiers. TCRdb independently ran MiXCR on the PCR reads; one entry per CDR3 protein. Of 350,000 to 500,000 distinct CDR3 sequences listed, over 40% were seen once; the top ten hold 25% to 30%. The source of this sequence is a girl aged 2 to 10 with aplastic anemia, due to receive a stem cell transplant. Sample: PBMCs, taken before TCRalphabeta/CD19-depleted stem cell transplant. The V call is TRBV14, the J call TRBJ2-1; D unclear. The CDR3 sequence is CASSQGYNEQFF. In DNA form, the CDR3 reads TGTGCCAGCAGCCAGGGGTACAATGAGCAGTTCTTC.